One sample yielded the 13 T cell receptor beta chains listed below, sequenced in a study of human T cells and chemical hapten exposure. The time point: healthy volunteer bleed at 6 weeks. Unfractionated whole blood was the source from which total RNA was extracted. MiXCR was run by TCRdb on the RACE reads, yielding one entry per CDR3 protein. The sample records some 65,000 distinct CDR3 sequences, 5.5% to 7.5% being singletons. The sample comprised whole blood. Receptors were obtained from a female donor in good health. Some clones in this sample may be carry-over from other donors' samples.

This clonotype has a handful of counts. The chain couples TRBV21-1 to TRBJ1-5; the DNA was not used to check the table's D call, TRBD1. TRBV21-1 is described as a pseudogene. The CDR3 is 15 residues long. CDR3 coding DNA: TGTGCCAGCAGCTTGGGACAGGGAGGAGAACAGCCCCAGCATTTT. Amino acids: CASSLGQGGEQPQHF.

The CDR3 nucleotides are TGCGCCAGCAGCCCCGGGACAGTAAACGAAAAACTGTTTTTT. Its protein is CASSPGTVNEKLFF. The chain has TRBV5-1 and TRBJ1-4; 7 nucleotides match TRBD1. Per the germline V gene, CDR1 is SGHRS and CDR2 is YFSETQ. The V segment lost 4 bases and the J segment 8 bases; nucleotides outside the gene matches: 8. The CDR3 has 14 residues. Together with reference TRBV5-1 and TRBJ1-4, the CDR3 gives the full variable domain: KAGVTQTPRYLIKTRGQQVTLSCSPISGHRSVSWYQQTPGQGLQFLFEYFSETQRNKGNFPGRFSGRQFSNSRSEMNVSTLELGDSALYLCASSPGTVNEKLFFGSGTQLSVL.

This clonotype was counted at least ten times. The CDR3 DNA reads as TGCGCCAGCAGCAAACAGGGGGTGTCCTACGAGCAGTACTTC. Translated, it gives CASSKQGVSYEQYF. This chain uses TRBV4-1 with TRBJ2-7; 8 bases map to TRBD1. The CDR3 has 14 amino acids. Germline loops: CDR1 MGHRA, CDR2 YSYEKL. V lost 5 bases and J lost 1; bases outside the gene matches: 4.

A few counts support this clonotype. This chain links TRBV27 with TRBJ2-1; D ambiguous. The CDR3 totals 11 residues. Germline loops: CDR1 MNHEY, CDR2 SMNVEV (reference sequence). V lost 3 bases and J lost 10, with 7 bases in between. CDR3 coding DNA: TGTGCCAGCAGTTTGGGTCGGGAGCAGTTCTTC. Protein product: CASSLGREQFF.

This clonotype was counted many times. V usage is TRBV21-1 and J usage is TRBJ2-7; the table's D call TRBD1 went unverified against the DNA. TRBV21-1 is listed as a pseudogene. This CDR3 contains 17 residues. CDR3 nucleotides: TGTGCCAGCAGCAAAGTGTTGGGGAAGACAGGGCACTACGAGCAGTACTTC. This gives the protein CASSKVLGKTGHYEQYF.

The V call is TRBV29-1, the J call TRBJ2-7; 8 bases are a match to TRBD2. Unmatched junction bases numbered 5, after V lost 1 base and J lost 6 bases. From germline, CDR1 is SQVTM and CDR2 ANQGSEA. This CDR3 contains 13 residues. The CDR3 sequence: CSVEGSGGPEQYF. The DNA for the CDR3 is TGCAGCGTTGAAGGGTCGGGAGGGCCCGAGCAGTACTTC.

In this sample, this clonotype turned up many times. The genes are TRBV20-1 and TRBJ2-4, with 11 bases matching TRBD1. From germline, CDR1 is DFQATT and CDR2 SNEGSKA (reference sequence). Trimming took 1 base from V and 6 from J; bases not matched to a gene: 2. The CDR3 consists of 14 residues. CDR3 loop: CSARGGQGVNIQYF. In DNA form, the CDR3 reads TGCAGTGCTAGAGGGGGACAGGGGGTAAACATTCAGTACTTC.

The chain uses TRBV27 and TRBJ2-5, with D unclear. The germline gives CDR1 MNHEY, CDR2 SMNVEV (reference sequence). The CDR3 loop spans 12 amino acids. Trimming shortened V by 2 bases and J by 5 bases, and 6 bases separated the two germline ends. The CDR3 protein is CASSLVEETQYF. The CDR3 DNA sequence: TGTGCCAGCAGTTTAGTCGAGGAGACCCAGTACTTC.

This clonotype came up a few times. The V call is TRBV6-1, the J call TRBJ2-1; D is unresolved. The V gene's germline CDR1 is MNHNS and CDR2 SASEGT. The CDR3 runs to 13 residues. Trimming left V 6 bases short and J 7 bases short, with 13 bases between. The CDR3, as DNA: TGTGCCAGCAGGGCCCTGGGAAGGAATGAGCAGTTCTTC. It codes for CASRALGRNEQFF.

In this sample, this clonotype turned up a few times. The chain carries TRBV2 and TRBJ1-1; 8 nucleotides line up with TRBD1. The CDR3 has 15 amino acids. Germline CDR1 SNHLY, CDR2 FYNNEI. V dropped 9 bases and J dropped 4; count of bases not matched to a gene: 13. DNA for the CDR3: TGTGCCAGAAGGGGGACAGGCGTCGGGAGCACTGAAGCTTTCTTT. It encodes CARRGTGVGSTEAFF.

This clonotype has just a few counts. The rearrangement links TRBV2 to TRBJ1-4; perhaps TRBD1 as D (6 bases). Germline CDR1 and CDR2: SNHLY and FYNNEI. The V and J ends lost 7 bases and 3 bases respectively, with 15 bases between them. The CDR3 length is 15 residues. The CDR3 here is CASTFSGHPNEKLFF. For the CDR3, the DNA is TGTGCCAGCACATTTTCGGGACACCCTAATGAAAAACTGTTTTTT.

This clonotype was detected ten times or more. This chain uses TRBV20-1 with TRBJ1-1; D is possibly TRBD1 (5 bases). CDR3 length equals 13 residues. The germline V gene encodes CDR1 DFQATT and CDR2 SNEGSKA (reference sequence). V was shortened by 4 bases and J by 8 bases, with 17 bases between the two germline ends. The DNA for the CDR3 is TGCAGTGCTAAAACACTCACAGGAGGCGAAGCTTTCTTT. It encodes CSAKTLTGGEAFF.

The table lists this clonotype with a few counts. The V gene is TRBV2, the J gene TRBJ1-6, with D hard to call. The CDR3 loop spans 16 amino acids. In germline, CDR1 is SNHLY, CDR2 FYNNEI. Between the trimmed V and J ends, which lost 5 bases and 5 bases, there was a span of 16 bases. This CDR3 is CASSFENLPNNSPLHF. CDR3 in DNA: TGTGCCAGCAGTTTCGAGAACCTTCCAAATAATTCACCCCTCCACTTT.